This passage covers 9 T cell receptor beta chains from one sample sequenced in a study of T-cell memory formation after mild COVID-19. TCRdb independently ran MiXCR on the 5' RACE reads; one entry per CDR3 protein. In the table there are about 150,000 distinct CDR3 sequences, 6% to 7% of which are singletons. Source material: PBMCs or a T cell subset sorted from them (not recorded which). These receptors were obtained from an adult woman who had mild COVID-19 (a few samples of this study predate the infection). Cell type and time point are not known.

The chain couples TRBV4-3 to TRBJ2-1; 7 nucleotides align to TRBD2. The V gene end was trimmed by 6 bases and the J gene end by 3 bases; junction bases not matched to a gene: 8. Per the germline V gene, CDR1 is LGHNA and CDR2 is YSLEER. The CDR3 contains 15 residues. The CDR3 loop is CASRRRTRVYNEQFF. The CDR3 region has the DNA TGCGCCAGCAGACGCCGGACTAGAGTCTACAATGAGCAGTTCTTC.

This clonotype was seen more than once but under ten times. V usage is TRBV12-3 or TRBV12-4 and J usage is TRBJ1-2; D uncertain. This CDR3 spans 14 amino acids. Trimming shortened V by 2 bases and J by 6 bases, and 13 bases separated the two germline ends. The CDR3 spells CASSLRRAGNGYTF. CDR3 nucleotide sequence: TGTGCCAGCAGTTTAAGACGGGCGGGAAATGGCTACACCTTC.

This clonotype was counted at least ten times. The chain couples TRBV7-2 to TRBJ2-4; perhaps TRBD2 as D (6 bases). Looked up from germline, CDR1 is SGHTA and CDR2 is FQGNSA. CDR3 length: 16 amino acids. Trimming shortened V by 3 bases and J by 0 bases, and 12 bases separated the two germline ends. CDR3 nucleotides: TGTGCCAGCAGCTTTACCCCGGGACTAGCCAAAAACATTCAGTACTTC. This sequence encodes CASSFTPGLAKNIQYF.

The chain combines TRBV3-1 with TRBJ2-5, with D perhaps given as TRBD1 or TRBD2 (6 bases each). Germline CDR1 and CDR2: LGHDT and YNNKEL (reference sequence). V was pared by 2 bases and J by 5 bases, with 9 bases between. CDR3 length: 13 residues. CDR3 nucleotide sequence: TGTGCCAGCAGCCAACCGGGGGCGGAGACCCAGTACTTC. It encodes CASSQPGAETQYF.

V gene TRBV6-6 combines with J gene TRBJ1-1, with D possibly matching TRBD1 (5 bases). CDR3 length equals 14 residues. CDR1 and CDR2 (germline): MNHNY, SVGAGI (reference sequence). V gave up 6 bases and J gave up 1 base, with 12 bases separating them. The CDR3 loop is CASSQQVRNTEAFF. The CDR3 DNA sequence: TGTGCCAGCAGCCAACAGGTCAGGAACACTGAAGCTTTCTTT.

In its sample, this clonotype was seen many times. V gene TRBV9 combines with J gene TRBJ2-5; D remains unclear. This CDR3 comprises 17 residues. Per germline, CDR1 SGDLS and CDR2 YYNGEE. V gave up 0 bases and J gave up 4 bases, with 19 bases separating them. Here the CDR3 reads CASSVAEVVKRGETQYF. CDR3 sequence (DNA): TGTGCCAGCAGCGTAGCTGAGGTGGTGAAGCGAGGAGAGACCCAGTACTTC.

This rearrangement joins TRBV4-2 to TRBJ1-1; 10 bases align to TRBD1. The CDR3 has 16 amino acids. Trimming took 4 bases from V and 4 from J; bases not matched to a gene: 9. Per germline, CDR1 LGHNA and CDR2 YNFKEQ. The CDR3 is CASSPRTGGVSTEAFF. The CDR3 DNA follows: TGTGCCAGCAGCCCACGGACAGGGGGGGTCAGCACTGAAGCTTTCTTT.

Ten or more counts support this clonotype. CDR3 sequence (DNA): TGCGCCAGCAGCTCAGGGACAGCTTATGGCTACACCTTC. As protein: CASSSGTAYGYTF. V gene TRBV5-1 combines with J gene TRBJ1-2, with 7 bases identical to TRBD1. The ends lost 3 bases at V and 5 bases at J; junction bases unmatched: 4. Germline CDR1 and CDR2: SGHRS and YFSETQ. The CDR3 is 13 amino acids.

This clonotype has just a few counts. The chain joins TRBV20-1 to TRBJ2-7, with 14 bases lining up with TRBD2. The CDR3 covers 14 residues. In germline, CDR1 is DFQATT, CDR2 SNEGSKA (reference sequence). V was clipped by 5 bases and J by 7 bases; unmatched bases: 7. The CDR3 coding sequence is TGCAGTGCTTCTAAGACTAGCGGGAGGGGAGAGCAGTACTTC. Protein sequence: CSASKTSGRGEQYF.